The rows below give T cell receptor beta chains drawn from one sample of a study of blood T cell repertoires in COVID-19. The assay was immunoSEQ multiplex PCR, and TCRdb's table has in-frame clones only and misses some. The sample has 200,000 to 250,000 clones; roughly 85% are singletons. The sequenced sample was peripheral blood. The receptors were sampled from a woman aged 18-35 years who had recovered from COVID-19. CDR3s include the opening cysteine and the closing phenylalanine or tryptophan. The D gene is left open where the match is weak. The listing skips clone size in some rows; elsewhere it reads once, few, many or a size class.

D gene,clone size,J gene,V gene,CDR3 protein,CDR3 DNA
-,-,TRBJ2-3,TRBV3-1/TRBV3-2,CASSQYRGGPNTDTQYF,TGTGCCAGCAGCCAATACCGAGGAGGGCCAAACACAGATACGCAGTATTTT
TRBD2,once,TRBJ2-5,TRBV5-5,CASSPRRLAGPQETQYF,TGTGCCAGCAGCCCCCGTCGCCTAGCGGGTCCGCAAGAGACCCAGTACTTC
TRBD2,-,TRBJ2-2,TRBV5-6,CASSWGPASGRSTGELFF,TGTGCCAGCAGCTGGGGGCCGGCCAGCGGGAGGAGCACCGGGGAGCTGTTTTTT
-,-,TRBJ1-6,TRBV28,CASRGETNNSPLHF,TGTGCCAGCAGAGGGGAAACTAATAATTCACCCCTCCACTTT
TRBD1,-,TRBJ1-2,TRBV10-3,CAISEGQGNYGYTF,TGTGCCATCAGTGAAGGACAGGGTAACTATGGCTACACCTTC
-,-,TRBJ1-2,TRBV4-2,CASSQEWRTGYTF,TGTGCCAGCAGCCAAGAATGGAGGACTGGCTACACCTTC
TRBD2,many,TRBJ2-3,TRBV6-2/TRBV6-3,CASSLTTSLVTDTQYF,TGTGCCAGCAGCCTAACGACTAGCTTGGTCACAGATACGCAGTATTTT
-,-,TRBJ1-5,TRBV27,CASSFFGGNQPQHF,TGTGCCAGCAGTTTTTTTGGGGGGAATCAGCCCCAGCATTTT
-,-,TRBJ1-1,TRBV9,CASSPIPVLNTEAFF,TGTGCCAGCAGCCCTATTCCGGTTCTGAACACTGAAGCTTTCTTT
-,once,TRBJ1-4,TRBV13,CASSDLINEKLFF,TGTGCCAGCTCAGACTTGATAAATGAAAAACTGTTTTTT
TRBD2,-,TRBJ2-7,TRBV27,CASSLAGGIYEQYF,TGTGCCAGCAGTTTAGCGGGAGGTATCTACGAGCAGTACTTC
-,few,TRBJ1-5,TRBV7-9,CASSLEVGAGPQHF,TGTGCCAGCAGCTTAGAGGTAGGGGCAGGGCCCCAGCATTTT
-,-,TRBJ2-7,TRBV18,CASSPSISPIYEQYF,TGTGCCAGCTCACCGTCTATCTCACCCATATACGAGCAGTACTTC
-,once,TRBJ1-1,TRBV29-1,CSVGGGRLNTEAFF,TGCAGCGTTGGGGGCGGACGGCTCAACACTGAAGCTTTCTTT
TRBD2,-,TRBJ2-1,TRBV12-5,CASGLVAGGPYNEQFF,TGTGCTAGTGGTTTGGTCGCGGGAGGCCCCTACAATGAGCAGTTCTTC
TRBD1,-,TRBJ1-2,TRBV18,CASSPPTGTGFGYTF,TGTGCCAGCTCACCACCTACCGGGACAGGGTTTGGCTACACCTTC
TRBD1,-,TRBJ1-5,TRBV3-1/TRBV3-2,CASSQDTGQGYEVPQHF,TGTGCCAGCAGCCAAGATACGGGACAGGGGTATGAGGTGCCCCAGCATTTT
TRBD1,few,TRBJ1-3,TRBV19,CASSAGTDSGNTIYF,TGTGCCAGTAGTGCGGGGACAGACTCTGGAAACACCATATATTTT
-,-,TRBJ1-1,TRBV2,CASRGGRTEAFF,TGTGCCAGCCGAGGGGGACGGACTGAAGCTTTCTTT
TRBD2,few,TRBJ2-3,TRBV25-1,CASSELSSGDEDTQYF,TGTGCCAGCAGTGAATTGAGTAGCGGGGACGAAGATACGCAGTATTTT
TRBD2,-,TRBJ2-1,TRBV7-9,CASSPREGLRNEQFF,TGTGCCAGCAGCCCTCGGGAGGGCCTTAGGAATGAGCAGTTCTTC
-,once,TRBJ2-1,TRBV19,CASSISGDGWNEQFF,TGTGCCAGTAGTATATCGGGGGACGGTTGGAATGAGCAGTTCTTC
TRBD2,-,TRBJ2-5,TRBV7-9,CASSLLANQETQYF,TGTGCCAGCAGCCTACTAGCGAACCAAGAGACCCAGTACTTC
-,-,TRBJ2-2,TRBV4-1,CASSVEGWDTGELFF,TGCGCCAGCAGTGTCGAGGGTTGGGACACCGGGGAGCTGTTTTTT
-,-,TRBJ2-1,TRBV7-7,CASSLSENGGNEQFF,TGTGCCAGCAGCTTATCAGAAAACGGGGGCAATGAGCAGTTCTTC
TRBD1,-,TRBJ2-1,TRBV11-3,CASSLGDSGYNEQFF,TGTGCCAGCAGCTTAGGGGACAGCGGCTACAATGAGCAGTTCTTC
TRBD2,-,TRBJ2-7,TRBV6-6,CASSPGTSRPYEQYF,TGTGCCAGCAGTCCCGGGACTAGCAGGCCCTACGAGCAGTACTTC
-,-,TRBJ1-6,TRBV7-9,CASSYPRQSLNSPLHF,TGTGCCAGCAGCTATCCCAGACAGTCCTTGAATTCACCCCTCCACTTT
-,-,TRBJ2-5,TRBV30,CAWSLGGPGQETQYF,TGTGCCTGGAGTCTAGGGGGACCCGGCCAAGAGACCCAGTACTTC
-,-,TRBJ2-1,TRBV3-1/TRBV3-2,CASSQEAGGEQFF,TGTGCCAGCAGCCAAGAAGCGGGCGGTGAGCAGTTCTTC
TRBD2,once,TRBJ2-1,TRBV3-1/TRBV3-2,CASSPDGRLGGYNEQFF,TGTGCCAGCAGCCCCGACGGGAGGTTGGGGGGGTACAATGAGCAGTTCTTC
-,-,TRBJ1-1,TRBV19,CASSMGHTGYLNTEAFF,TGTGCCAGTAGTATGGGACACACAGGCTACTTGAACACTGAAGCTTTCTTT
-,-,TRBJ1-5,TRBV18,CASSPGFNQPQHF,TGTGCCAGCTCCCCGGGTTTTAATCAGCCCCAGCATTTT
TRBD1,few,TRBJ2-7,TRBV25-1,CASSAPGQGLYEQYF,TGTGCCAGCAGTGCTCCGGGACAGGGACTATACGAGCAGTACTTC
TRBD2,-,TRBJ2-3,TRBV9,CASSVGGTSAITDTQYF,TGTGCCAGCAGCGTTGGGGGGACTAGTGCTATCACAGATACGCAGTATTTT